This T cell receptor beta chain was profiled in a study of blood T cell repertoires in COVID-19. Turning to the study itself: Researchers got acute and convalescent COVID-19 samples from the United States, Italy and Spain. The analysed material was cDNA or gDNA that came from T cells, B-cell-depleted T cells, or PBMCs.

Recruits, aged roughly 18 to 95 years, lived in 24 US areas. Participant reports of clinical history set cohort assignment. The CDR3 spans 13 residues. Germline loops: CDR1 SNHLY, CDR2 FYNNEI. The V and J ends lost 8 bases and 0 bases respectively, with 8 bases between them. TCRdb keeps only in-frame clones here, not all; method: immunoSEQ multiplex PCR. The sample has a few hundred thousand clones; 90% to 95% are singletons. Sequenced material: PBMCs or T cells enriched from blood (not recorded which). The chain uses TRBV2 and TRBJ2-1; D is possibly TRBD1 (6 bases). The sequence was obtained from a woman between 40 and 55 years old who had been exposed to COVID-19. The CDR3 nucleotides are TGTGCCAGCGGGGGCTCCTCCTACAATGAGCAGTTCTTC. Encoded protein: CASGGSSYNEQFF.